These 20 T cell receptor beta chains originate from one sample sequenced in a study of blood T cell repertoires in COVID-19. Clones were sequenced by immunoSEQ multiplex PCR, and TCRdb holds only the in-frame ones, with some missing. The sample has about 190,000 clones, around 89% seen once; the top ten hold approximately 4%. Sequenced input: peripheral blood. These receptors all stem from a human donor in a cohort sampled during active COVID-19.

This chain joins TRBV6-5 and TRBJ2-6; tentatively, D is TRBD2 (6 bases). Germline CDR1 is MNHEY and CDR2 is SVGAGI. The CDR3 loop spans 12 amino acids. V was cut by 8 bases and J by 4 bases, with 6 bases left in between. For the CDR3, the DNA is TGTGCCAGCGGAGGGGGGGCCAACGTCCTGACTTTC. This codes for CASGGGANVLTF.

The CDR3: CASSPTPLAGGRLEQYF. For the CDR3, the DNA is TGTGCCAGCAGCCCGACCCCTCTAGCGGGAGGGCGGTTGGAGCAGTACTTC. The chain recombines TRBV5-6 with TRBJ2-7, with 12 bases aligning to TRBD2. The CDR3 is 17 amino acids. In germline, CDR1 is SGHDT, CDR2 YYEEEE. V trimming: 4 bases; J trimming: 7 bases; junction bases outside the gene matches: 15.

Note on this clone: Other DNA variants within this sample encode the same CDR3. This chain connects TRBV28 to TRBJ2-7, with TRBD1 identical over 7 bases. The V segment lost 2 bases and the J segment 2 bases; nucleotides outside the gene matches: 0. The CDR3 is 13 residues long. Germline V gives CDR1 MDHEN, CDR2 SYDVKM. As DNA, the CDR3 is TGTGCCAGCAGTTTAGGGACAGCCTACGAGCAGTACTTC. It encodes CASSLGTAYEQYF. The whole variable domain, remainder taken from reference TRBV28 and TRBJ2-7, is DVKVTQSSRYLVKRTGEKVFLECVQDMDHENMFWYRQDPGLGLRLIYFSYDVKMKEKGDIPEGYSVSREKKERFSLILESASTNQTSMYLCASSLGTAYEQYFGPGTRLTVT.

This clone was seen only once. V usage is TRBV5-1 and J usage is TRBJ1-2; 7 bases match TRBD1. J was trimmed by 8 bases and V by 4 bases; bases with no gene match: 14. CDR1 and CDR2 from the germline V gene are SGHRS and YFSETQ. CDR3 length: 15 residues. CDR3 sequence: CASSPTGQAGSGYTF. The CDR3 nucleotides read TGCGCCAGCAGCCCCACTGGACAGGCCGGGAGCGGCTACACCTTC.

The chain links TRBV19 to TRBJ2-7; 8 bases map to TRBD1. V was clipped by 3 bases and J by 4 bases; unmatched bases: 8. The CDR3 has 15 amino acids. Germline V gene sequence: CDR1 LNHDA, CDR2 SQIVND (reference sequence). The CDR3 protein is CASSISAQGAYEQYF. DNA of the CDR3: TGTGCCAGTAGTATTTCCGCGCAGGGGGCTTACGAGCAGTACTTC.

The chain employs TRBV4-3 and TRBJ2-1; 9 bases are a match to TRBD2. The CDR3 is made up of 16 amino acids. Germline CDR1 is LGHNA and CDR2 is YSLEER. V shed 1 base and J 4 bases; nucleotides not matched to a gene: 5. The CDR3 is CASSQGGSGGYNEQFF. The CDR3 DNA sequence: TGCGCCAGCAGCCAAGGGGGGAGCGGGGGGTACAATGAGCAGTTCTTC.

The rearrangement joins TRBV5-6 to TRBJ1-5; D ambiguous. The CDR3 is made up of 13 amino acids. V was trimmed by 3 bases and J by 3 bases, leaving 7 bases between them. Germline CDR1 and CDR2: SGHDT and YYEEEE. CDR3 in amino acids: CASSWAPNQPQHF. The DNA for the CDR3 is TGTGCCAGCAGCTGGGCGCCCAATCAGCCCCAGCATTTT.

CDR3 sequence reads: CASSLKEGYTF. DNA for the CDR3: TGTGCCAGCAGCTTAAAGGAGGGCTACACCTTC. The V gene is TRBV7-2, the J gene TRBJ1-2; D gene uncertain. V dropped 2 bases and J dropped 8 bases, with 6 bases sitting between them. CDR3 length: 11 amino acids. The V gene's germline CDR1 is SGHTA and CDR2 FQGNSA. The whole variable domain, remainder taken from reference TRBV7-2 and TRBJ1-2, is GAGVSQSPSNKVTEKGKDVELRCDPISGHTALYWYRQSLGQGLEFLIYFQGNSAPDKSGLPSDRFSAERTGGSVSTLTIQRTQQEDSAVYLCASSLKEGYTFGSGTRLTVV.

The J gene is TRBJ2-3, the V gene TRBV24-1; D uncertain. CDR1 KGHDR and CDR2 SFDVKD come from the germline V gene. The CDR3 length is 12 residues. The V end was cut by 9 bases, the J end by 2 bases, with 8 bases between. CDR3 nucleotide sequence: TGTGCCACCGGGCAAACCACAGATACGCAGTATTTT. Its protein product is CATGQTTDTQYF.

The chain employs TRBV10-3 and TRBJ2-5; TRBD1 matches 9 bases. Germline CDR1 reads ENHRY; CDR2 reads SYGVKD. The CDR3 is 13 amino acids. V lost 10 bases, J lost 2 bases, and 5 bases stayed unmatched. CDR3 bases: TGTGCCAGCAGACAGGGGGGGCAAGAGACCCAGTACTTC. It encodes CASRQGGQETQYF.

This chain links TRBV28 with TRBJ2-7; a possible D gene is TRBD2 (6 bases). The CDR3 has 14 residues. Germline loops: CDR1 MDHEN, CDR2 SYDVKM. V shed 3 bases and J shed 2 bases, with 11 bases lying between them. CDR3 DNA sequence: TGTGCCAGCAGTTTGGGACTTTTCCCCTACGAGCAGTACTTC. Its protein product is CASSLGLFPYEQYF.

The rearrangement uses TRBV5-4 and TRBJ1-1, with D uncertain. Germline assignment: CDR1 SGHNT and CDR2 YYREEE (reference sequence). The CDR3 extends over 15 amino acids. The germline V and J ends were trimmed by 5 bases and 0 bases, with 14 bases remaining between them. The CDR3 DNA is TGTGCCAGCAGGAAGGCGGCCGGGATGAACACTGAAGCTTTCTTT. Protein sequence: CASRKAAGMNTEAFF.

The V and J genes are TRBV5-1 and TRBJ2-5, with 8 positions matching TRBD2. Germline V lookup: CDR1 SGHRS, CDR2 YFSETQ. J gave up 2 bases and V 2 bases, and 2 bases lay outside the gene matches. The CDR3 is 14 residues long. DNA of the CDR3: TGCGCCAGCAGCTTAGAGCGGGGGCAAGAGACCCAGTACTTC. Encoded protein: CASSLERGQETQYF.

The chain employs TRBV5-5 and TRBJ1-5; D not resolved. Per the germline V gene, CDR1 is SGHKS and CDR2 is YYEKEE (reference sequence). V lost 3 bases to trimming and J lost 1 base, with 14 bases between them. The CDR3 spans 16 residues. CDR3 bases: TGTGCCAGCAGCTCCACACCCAGGCAGAGCAATCAGCCCCAGCATTTT. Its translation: CASSSTPRQSNQPQHF.

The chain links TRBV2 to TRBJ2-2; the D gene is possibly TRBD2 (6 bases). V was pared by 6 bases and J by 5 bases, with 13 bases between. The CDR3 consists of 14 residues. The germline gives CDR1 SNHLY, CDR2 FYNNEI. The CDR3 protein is CASSVLATTGELFF. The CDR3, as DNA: TGTGCCAGCAGCGTACTAGCTACGACCGGGGAGCTGTTTTTT.

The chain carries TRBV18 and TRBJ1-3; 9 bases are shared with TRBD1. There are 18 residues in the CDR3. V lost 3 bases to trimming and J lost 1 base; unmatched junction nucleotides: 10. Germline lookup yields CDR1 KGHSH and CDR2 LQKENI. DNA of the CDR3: TGTGCCAGCTCACCCTCATTAACACAGGGGGCGTCTGGAAACACCATATATTTT. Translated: CASSPSLTQGASGNTIYF.

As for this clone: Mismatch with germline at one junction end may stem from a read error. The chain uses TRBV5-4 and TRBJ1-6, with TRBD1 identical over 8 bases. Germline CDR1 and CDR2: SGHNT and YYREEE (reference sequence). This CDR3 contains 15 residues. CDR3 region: CASSLGTGRNSPLHF. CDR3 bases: TGTGCCAGCAGTTTGGGGACAGGTCGGAATTCACCCCTCCACTTT.

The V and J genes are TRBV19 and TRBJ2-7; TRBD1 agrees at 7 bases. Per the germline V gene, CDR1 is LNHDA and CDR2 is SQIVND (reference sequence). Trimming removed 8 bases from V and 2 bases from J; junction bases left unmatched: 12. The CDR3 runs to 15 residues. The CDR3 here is CASAGIDRDAYEQYF. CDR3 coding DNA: TGTGCCAGTGCGGGTATAGACAGGGACGCCTACGAGCAGTACTTC. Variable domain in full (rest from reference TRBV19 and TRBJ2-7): DGGITQSPKYLFRKEGQNVTLSCEQNLNHDAMYWYRQDPGQGLRLIYYSQIVNDFQKGDIAEGYSVSREKKESFPLTVTSAQKNPTAFYLCASAGIDRDAYEQYFGPGTRLTVT.

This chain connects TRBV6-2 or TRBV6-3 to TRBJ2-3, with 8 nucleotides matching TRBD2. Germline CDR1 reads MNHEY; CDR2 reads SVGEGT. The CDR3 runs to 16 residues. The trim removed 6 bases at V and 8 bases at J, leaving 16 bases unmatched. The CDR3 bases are TGTGCCAGCAGCCCTAGGGGACTAGTTGGGATGGGTACGCAGTATTTT. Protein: CASSPRGLVGMGTQYF.

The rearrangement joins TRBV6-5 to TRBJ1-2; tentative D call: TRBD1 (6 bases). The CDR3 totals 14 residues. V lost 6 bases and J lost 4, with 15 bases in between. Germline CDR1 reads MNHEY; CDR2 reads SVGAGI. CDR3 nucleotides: TGTGCCAGCAGCACAGGGTTTAGAGGCTATGGCTACACCTTC. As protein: CASSTGFRGYGYTF.